Below, one T cell receptor beta chain is given with its context. Which antigen it targets is not known. Base-call qualities are not available, and no considerably larger clone is one nucleotide away. The data originate from a study of T cell repertoires in cytomegalovirus infection (dated by TCRdb to 2018 to 2020). Regarding the complete study: Peptide stimulations targeted recently identified HLA-C-restricted CMV epitopes, whose presentation resists viral immunomodulation, together with well-studied HLA-B-restricted epitopes. Donor HLA type was relevant to the analysis, because carriage of CMV infection together with the matching HLA type was indicated by public TCR beta signatures.

The treatment or condition tag for this specimen amounts to: in vitro stimulation with specific CMV peptide epitopes to enrich CMV-specific T cells. The CDR3 has 15 amino acids, counting the end cysteine and phenylalanine. Left in the record is the CDR3 DNA by itself, 45 bases read in frame from the first base. According to the germline V gene (reference sequence), CDR1 reads MNHEY and CDR2 reads SMNVEV. Relative to germline, V is 6 bases shorter and J is 2 bases shorter, with 17 bases between their ends. The sequencing machine was an Illumina HiSeq 1500. Clones were called with MiXCR by TCRdb after fastp trimmed the public reads at Q25, and only in-frame beta chains were retained. Rows with a matching CDR3 protein are joined into one entry that keeps the most common DNA and genes. A total of some 71,000 distinct CDR3 sequences appear in this sample, around 28% of them only once. The ten largest make up roughly 65% of the sample.

Summary of the overall study and its limitations: The ex vivo response was dominated by HLA-C-restricted CMV-specific TCR beta clonotypes, which also provided the single most frequent clonotype in two of eight donors. Carriers of CMV infection plus the relevant HLA type were discriminated by the cumulative frequency of public TCR beta family members in the study cohort and in an independent roughly 370-donor cohort.

The TCR sequence derives from a human donor in good health (CMV status not recorded). Some clones in this sample may be carry-over from other donors' samples. The starting material was CD8+ T cells from cultured PBMCs, obtained from culture after CMV antigen stimulation. The sequence links TRBV27 to TRBJ2-7; TRBD2 could be the D gene, as 5 bases match. Here is the DNA: TGTGCCAGCAGCCCTGGTACGGGGTACCCCTACGAGCAGTACTTC. This codes for CASSPGTGYPYEQYF.